The 23 T cell receptor beta chains listed next were all sequenced from one sample in a study of blood T cells in healthy people across ages. A second PCR, run for roughly 7 to 11 cycles, used a sample-barcoded 5' primer plus a J-beta primer mix. Via MiXCR, TCRdb re-called the 5' RACE reads, giving one row per CDR3 protein. The sample records approximately 1.5 million distinct CDR3 sequences, roughly two fifths being singletons. Sequenced input: blood. These receptors all stem from a woman aged 18-29 years in good health.

This clonotype was observed a few times. The chain joins TRBV29-1 to TRBJ2-5, with 8 bases fitting TRBD2. V dropped 6 bases and J dropped 11; count of bases not matched to a gene: 8. The CDR3 sequence is 11 residues long. Germline V gene sequence: CDR1 SQVTM, CDR2 ANQGSEA. The DNA for the CDR3 is TGCAGCGTGCCTGTAGCGGGAAGGCAGTACTTC. This gives the protein CSVPVAGRQYF.

The chain combines TRBV27 with TRBJ2-7; perhaps TRBD1 as D (5 bases). The germline V gene has CDR1 MNHEY and CDR2 SMNVEV (reference sequence). The CDR3 covers 14 residues. Trimming left V 4 bases short and J 7 bases short, with 17 bases between. The DNA for the CDR3 is TGTGCCAGCAGTTATCAGGGCGGTGGGCGGGAGCAGTACTTC. Its translation is CASSYQGGGREQYF.

This chain joins TRBV6-2 or TRBV6-3 and TRBJ2-5, with D unclear. Germline assignment: CDR1 MNHEY and CDR2 SVGEGT. The V and J ends lost 2 bases and 2 bases respectively, with 9 bases between them. The CDR3 extends over 14 amino acids. The CDR3 DNA is TGTGCCAGCAGTTACAAGAGGACGCAAGAGACCCAGTACTTC. Residues: CASSYKRTQETQYF.

This chain links TRBV20-1 with TRBJ2-1; a weak D match, TRBD2 (6 bases). The CDR3 totals 17 residues. Per the germline V gene, CDR1 is DFQATT and CDR2 is SNEGSKA (reference sequence). Trimming removed 3 bases from V and 0 bases from J, with 18 bases in between. The CDR3 region has the DNA TGCAGTGCTAGGCCCTTTGGGAGGAGGAGCTCCTACAATGAGCAGTTCTTC. Amino acid sequence: CSARPFGRRSSYNEQFF.

A word on this clonotype: A clone one base away is much larger, so this may be a read error. The chain employs TRBV7-8 and TRBJ2-3; perhaps TRBD2 as D (5 bases). Germline V gene sequence: CDR1 SGHVS, CDR2 FQNEAQ. Between the trimmed V and J ends, which lost 5 bases and 6 bases, there was a span of 12 bases. The CDR3 has 13 amino acids. The CDR3 region is CASSRYGEDTQYF. In DNA, the CDR3 is TGTGCCAGCAGCCGCTACGGGGAGGATACGCAGTATTTT.

J is TRBJ1-1 and V is TRBV6-5, with 9 bases matching TRBD1. V shed 9 bases, J shed 5 bases, and the junction held 7 bases outside the gene matches. CDR1 is MNHEY, CDR2 SVGAGI, per germline. This CDR3 is built from 13 residues. The CDR3 protein is CASNPGTGTEAFF. CDR3 coding DNA: TGTGCCAGTAACCCCGGGACAGGGACTGAAGCTTTCTTT.

The genes are TRBV6-5 and TRBJ1-2; no firm D call. The CDR3 extends over 14 amino acids. Germline V gene lookup returns CDR1 MNHEY and CDR2 SVGAGI. V lost 6 bases and J 6 bases, leaving 17 bases between the germline ends. CDR3 coding DNA: TGTGCCAGCAGCTCCGGACGGCTACATGATGGCTACACCTTC. Translated, it gives CASSSGRLHDGYTF.

The chain has TRBV12-3 or TRBV12-4 and TRBJ1-2; possible D gene TRBD1, 5 bases. Trimming cost V 5 bases and J 8 bases, with 15 bases left between them. This CDR3 has 13 residues. CDR3 nucleotides: TGTGCCAGCAGTCAACCGGGACTGAAGGGCTACACCTTC. As protein: CASSQPGLKGYTF.

This chain links TRBV15 with TRBJ2-7; TRBD2 matches at 12 bases. This CDR3 spans 16 amino acids. The germline CDR1 and CDR2 sequences are LNHNV and YYDKDF (reference sequence). Trimming at V came to 3 bases and at J to 0 bases, leaving 3 bases not matched to a gene. The CDR3 nucleotides are TGTGCCACCAGCAGGGGACTAGCGGGTAGCTCCTACGAGCAGTACTTC. Amino acids: CATSRGLAGSSYEQYF.

CDR3 sequence reads: CAISGSGVGNEQFF. CDR3 coding DNA: TGTGCCATCAGTGGGTCCGGAGTCGGCAATGAGCAGTTCTTC. The V call is TRBV10-3, the J call TRBJ2-1; D gene uncertain. The V end lost 4 bases, the J end lost 6 bases, and 13 bases lay between the germline ends. The CDR3 totals 14 residues. Germline CDR1 and CDR2: ENHRY and SYGVKD.

V is TRBV6-2 or TRBV6-3 and J is TRBJ1-6; D gene unclear. This CDR3 is 13 amino acids long. V gave up 0 bases and J gave up 9 bases, with 6 bases separating them. CDR1 MNHEY and CDR2 SVGEGT come from the germline V gene. CDR3 bases: TGTGCCAGCAGTTACTCGTTCGGTTCACCCCTCCACTTT. Translation gives CASSYSFGSPLHF.

This clonotype was counted only a few times. V gene TRBV28 combines with J gene TRBJ1-1; D is unclear. The CDR3 runs 13 residues. Trimming took off 4 bases at V and 8 bases at J, with 14 bases between the two ends. Germline V gene sequence: CDR1 MDHEN, CDR2 SYDVKM. The CDR3 protein is CASSSTDTHEAFF. Here the CDR3 DNA reads TGTGCCAGCAGTTCCACCGACACCCACGAAGCTTTCTTT.

This clonotype turned up a few times. J is TRBJ2-5 and V is TRBV7-2; D assignment may be TRBD1 or TRBD2 (5 bases each). CDR1 SGHTA and CDR2 FQGNSA come from the germline V gene. Deletions cut 2 bases from V and 5 bases from J, with 12 bases between. The CDR3 length is 14 residues. The CDR3 nucleotides read TGTGCCAGCAGCTTATTCGGGGCGCATGAGACCCAGTACTTC. Translation: CASSLFGAHETQYF. Combining the CDR3 with reference TRBV7-2 and TRBJ2-5 gives the whole variable domain GAGVSQSPSNKVTEKGKDVELRCDPISGHTALYWYRQSLGQGLEFLIYFQGNSAPDKSGLPSDRFSAERTGGSVSTLTIQRTQQEDSAVYLCASSLFGAHETQYFGPGTRLLVL.

This chain connects TRBV24-1 to TRBJ2-6; no firm D call. V gave up 11 bases and J gave up 0 bases, with 10 bases separating them. Germline CDR1 and CDR2: KGHDR and SFDVKD. The CDR3 has 14 amino acids. CDR3 nucleotides: TGTGCCATTTTCTCGCACTCTGGGGCCAACGTCCTGACTTTC. Translating gives CAIFSHSGANVLTF.

The table lists this clonotype with a few counts. This chain uses TRBV6-4 with TRBJ2-1; possibly TRBD1 for D (6 bases). Trimming took 7 bases from V and 7 from J, leaving 20 bases between them. Germline V CDR1 and CDR2: MRHNA, SNTAGT. This CDR3 spans 15 amino acids. The CDR3 loop is CASTKGDNELNEQFF. CDR3 nucleotides: TGTGCCAGCACCAAGGGGGACAACGAACTTAATGAGCAGTTCTTC.

This chain connects TRBV5-6 to TRBJ1-1; tentative D call: TRBD1 (5 bases). The germline gives CDR1 SGHDT, CDR2 YYEEEE. The CDR3 is 15 amino acids. Trimming pared 0 bases from V and 0 bases from J, leaving 9 bases between. CDR3: CASSLVGTVNTEAFF. In nucleotides, the CDR3 is TGTGCCAGCAGCTTGGTTGGGACGGTGAACACTGAAGCTTTCTTT. The full variable domain, with the rest looked up from reference TRBV5-6 and TRBJ1-1, is DAGVTQSPTHLIKTRGQQVTLRCSPKSGHDTVSWYQQALGQGPQFIFQYYEEEERQRGNFPDRFSGHQFPNYSSELNVNALLLGDSALYLCASSLVGTVNTEAFFGQGTRLTVV.

This clonotype was seen repeatedly, ten times or more. The J gene is TRBJ2-5, the V gene TRBV20-1, with a possible D match to TRBD2 (5 bases). Trimming cost V 0 bases and J 5 bases, with 16 bases left between them. Germline V gives CDR1 DFQATT, CDR2 SNEGSKA (reference sequence). This CDR3 spans 15 amino acids. The CDR3 loop is CSARDLSLAEETQYF. DNA for the CDR3: TGCAGTGCTAGAGATCTGAGTCTAGCCGAGGAGACCCAGTACTTC.

V is TRBV6-2 or TRBV6-3 and J is TRBJ1-1; tentatively, D is TRBD1 (6 bases). Looked up from germline, CDR1 is MNHEY and CDR2 is SVGEGT. This CDR3 is 13 amino acids long. The V gene lost 2 bases and the J gene lost 5 bases, with 9 bases spanning the gap. The CDR3 reads CASSYGTTTEAFF. For the CDR3, the DNA is TGTGCCAGCAGTTACGGGACAACGACTGAAGCTTTCTTT.

The chain carries TRBV12-3 or TRBV12-4 and TRBJ2-1, with TRBD2 as a possible D gene (5 bases). The CDR3 loop spans 15 amino acids. Trimming took 7 bases from V and 0 from J, leaving 13 bases between them. The CDR3 coding sequence is TGTGCCAGCACCGTAGAACTAGGCTCCTACAATGAGCAGTTCTTC. Its protein is CASTVELGSYNEQFF.

This sequence joins TRBV4-1 and TRBJ1-5; 7 bases align to TRBD1. The CDR3 loop spans 17 amino acids. J lost 6 bases, V lost 0 bases, and 11 bases had no gene match. Germline assignment: CDR1 MGHRA and CDR2 YSYEKL. The CDR3 spells CASSQDHGTERRQPQHF. The CDR3 region has the DNA TGCGCCAGCAGCCAAGATCATGGGACAGAAAGGCGTCAGCCCCAGCATTTT.

Only one count was recorded for this clonotype. J is TRBJ2-1 and V is TRBV12-5; 11 positions agree with TRBD2. This CDR3 is built from 16 residues. V gave up 4 bases and J gave up 2 bases; unmatched junction bases: 4. Germline V gene lookup returns CDR1 LGHNT and CDR2 FRNRAP. The CDR3 DNA reads TGTGCTAGTGGTTCTAGACTAGCGGGGCCCTACAATGAGCAGTTCTTC. Encoded protein: CASGSRLAGPYNEQFF.

This clonotype was seen only a few times. This chain connects TRBV20-1 to TRBJ2-1; D not resolved. The CDR3 has 11 amino acids. V lost 5 bases and J 9 bases, leaving 11 bases between the germline ends. Germline V gives CDR1 DFQATT, CDR2 SNEGSKA (reference sequence). The CDR3: CSAHNRTEQFF. The CDR3 DNA reads TGCAGTGCTCACAATAGGACTGAGCAGTTCTTC.

CDR3 loop: CASSQAQGTEQFF. The CDR3 region has the DNA TGTGCCAGCAGCCAAGCCCAGGGGACTGAGCAGTTCTTC. V and J are TRBV4-2 and TRBJ2-1; TRBD1 might be the D (6 bases). Trimming took off 1 base at V and 9 bases at J, with 10 bases between the two ends. The CDR3 length is 13 residues. Germline CDR1 LGHNA, CDR2 YNFKEQ.